The clone carrying this T cell receptor (beta chain) occurred a few times. No antigen is known for it. These data originate in a study of early T cells in non-severe SARS-CoV-2 infection. Study overall: From unsorted whole blood, bulk RNA was sequenced, and the chains remained unpaired.

Study-level findings and limits: In VDJdb matching, anti-spike CD8 responses were favored while private and CD4 specificities went missing.

Researchers attached unique molecular identifiers to individual cDNA molecules. TCRdb recomputed calls from the 5' RACE reads with MiXCR, one row per CDR3 protein. The sample includes 50,000 to 70,000 distinct CDR3 sequences, less than 9.5% of them seen just once. The V gene lost 0 bases and the J gene lost 3 bases, with 11 bases spanning the gap. Per the germline V gene, CDR1 is GTSNPN and CDR2 is SVGIG (reference sequence). CDR3 length equals 15 residues. This sequence was found in an adult who was a healthcare worker with PCR-confirmed SARS-CoV-2 infection or an uninfected control (not recorded which). The sample consisted of whole blood. The chain links TRBV30 to TRBJ2-2; no clear D. The CDR3 is CAWSVASSDTGELFF. The CDR3 nucleotides read TGTGCCTGGAGTGTAGCATCTAGTGACACCGGGGAGCTGTTTTTT. Together with reference TRBV30 and TRBJ2-2, the CDR3 gives the full variable domain: SQTIHQWPATLVQPVGSPLSLECTVEGTSNPNLYWYRQAAGRGLQLLFYSVGIGQISSEVPQNLSASRPQDRQFILSSKKLLLSDSGFYLCAWSVASSDTGELFFGEGSRLTVL.